Below, 28 T cell receptor beta chains from the same sample are listed, as sequenced in a study of regulatory T cells in long-lasting Graves disease. HTBI primers from iRepertoire and Arm-PCR of CDR3 regions yielded the TCR beta libraries. TCRdb re-called the multiplex PCR reads with MiXCR, one entry per CDR3 protein. The sample has roughly 490,000 distinct CDR3 sequences; about 20% are singletons. The time point here: persistent/refractory GD, antithyroid drugs over 5 years with positive TRAb. From RNA extracted from PBMCs, the TCR library was made. The sample was peripheral blood mononuclear cells (PBMCs), taken when the disease was refractory, from a patient treated with antithyroid drugs. These receptors were obtained from a female donor with Graves disease.

This sequence joins TRBV19 and TRBJ2-5; TRBD2 matches 9 bases. In germline, CDR1 is LNHDA, CDR2 SQIVND (reference sequence). The CDR3 length is 16 residues. V lost 4 bases and J lost 5; bases outside the gene matches: 11. The CDR3 nucleotides read TGTGCCAGTAGTAACTACGGGACTAGCCCCCGCGAGACCCAGTACTTC. It codes for CASSNYGTSPRETQYF.

DNA of the CDR3: TGTGCCAGTAGTAGCCCCATAAGGGGGCCTGAAAAACTGTTTTTT. This sequence encodes CASSSPIRGPEKLFF. The rearrangement uses TRBV19 and TRBJ1-4, with 7 bases that match TRBD1. This CDR3 spans 15 amino acids. Germline V lookup: CDR1 LNHDA, CDR2 SQIVND (reference sequence). Losses at the gene ends were 4 bases for V and 7 bases for J; bases not matched to a gene: 9.

This clonotype was detected a few times. With a much larger clone just one base away, this may be a read error. This chain joins TRBV12-3 or TRBV12-4 and TRBJ1-1; no firm D call. This CDR3 contains 12 residues. V lost 5 bases and J 10 bases, leaving 14 bases between the germline ends. The chain's CDR3 is CASSPPESAAFF. The CDR3, as DNA: TGTGCCAGCAGTCCCCCAGAGAGCGCAGCTTTCTTT.

The sample holds a few counts of this clonotype. This chain links TRBV5-1 with TRBJ2-2; no clear D. The V gene lost 3 bases and the J gene lost 4 bases, with 10 bases spanning the gap. Germline assignment: CDR1 SGHRS and CDR2 YFSETQ. The CDR3 covers 14 residues. The CDR3 nucleotides are TGCGCCAGCAGCTCCATACACGGCACCGGGGAGCTGTTTTTT. Translation gives CASSSIHGTGELFF. The entire variable domain, with the rest obtained from reference TRBV5-1 and TRBJ2-2, is as follows: KAGVTQTPRYLIKTRGQQVTLSCSPISGHRSVSWYQQTPGQGLQFLFEYFSETQRNKGNFPGRFSGRQFSNSRSEMNVSTLELGDSALYLCASSSIHGTGELFFGEGSRLTVL.

This clonotype was counted between two and nine times. The rearrangement joins TRBV20-1 to TRBJ2-7; D is unclear. The length of the CDR3 is 16 residues. V was pared by 7 bases and J by 2 bases, with 24 bases between. Germline V CDR1 and CDR2: DFQATT, SNEGSKA (reference sequence). Here the CDR3 reads CSVKSGSDGGAYEQYF. DNA of the CDR3: TGCAGTGTCAAGAGTGGGTCGGACGGTGGGGCCTACGAGCAGTACTTC.

The J gene is TRBJ2-7, the V gene TRBV20-1, with D tentatively TRBD1 or TRBD2 (5 bases each). V dropped 3 bases and J dropped 4 bases, with 22 bases sitting between them. CDR3 length: 16 residues. Germline V gene sequence: CDR1 DFQATT, CDR2 SNEGSKA (reference sequence). CDR3 sequence: CSASLWGPETNYEQYF. The CDR3 nucleotides read TGCAGTGCTAGTTTGTGGGGACCCGAAACGAATTACGAGCAGTACTTC.

There are many counts of this clonotype. J is TRBJ2-2 and V is TRBV6-2 or TRBV6-3; D gene uncertain. This CDR3 has 13 amino acids. CDR1 is MNHEY, CDR2 SVGEGT, per germline. Trimming left V 5 bases short and J 7 bases short, with 11 bases between. Written as DNA, the CDR3 is TGTGCCAGCAGTAACGGAAACCTCGGGGAGCTGTTTTTT. Its protein is CASSNGNLGELFF.

This clonotype turned up a few times. V usage is TRBV19 and J usage is TRBJ2-7; D is possibly TRBD2 (6 bases). Trimming took 6 bases from V and 0 from J, leaving 15 bases between them. Germline CDR1 LNHDA, CDR2 SQIVND (reference sequence). This CDR3 contains 15 residues. The CDR3 here is CASRIGSGDSYEQYF. The CDR3 bases are TGTGCCAGTAGGATTGGTAGCGGAGACTCCTACGAGCAGTACTTC.

There are many counts of this clonotype. This chain joins TRBV28 and TRBJ2-7, with TRBD1 identical over 9 bases. Germline V gives CDR1 MDHEN, CDR2 SYDVKM. This CDR3 spans 15 amino acids. V was pared by 6 bases and J by 5 bases, with 11 bases of the junction left unmatched. The chain's CDR3 is CASRLDNRGRHEQYF. The CDR3 bases are TGTGCCAGCAGACTGGATAACAGGGGGCGGCACGAGCAGTACTTC.

This clonotype was observed at least ten times. V usage is TRBV7-2 and J usage is TRBJ1-5, with unresolved D. The CDR3 contains 15 residues. Per the germline V gene, CDR1 is SGHTA and CDR2 is FQGNSA. V lost 5 bases and J 0 bases, leaving 11 bases between the germline ends. The CDR3, as DNA: TGTGCCAGCAGCCCCTGGAGAGATAGCAATCAGCCCCAGCATTTT. The encoded protein is CASSPWRDSNQPQHF. The full variable domain, in which reference TRBV7-2 and TRBJ1-5 provide the parts outside the CDR3, is GAGVSQSPSNKVTEKGKDVELRCDPISGHTALYWYRQSLGQGLEFLIYFQGNSAPDKSGLPSDRFSAERTGGSVSTLTIQRTQQEDSAVYLCASSPWRDSNQPQHFGDGTRLSIL.

Many counts were recorded for this clonotype. This rearrangement joins TRBV7-2 to TRBJ2-7, with a weak D call TRBD1 (6 bases). CDR3 size: 16 residues. In germline, CDR1 is SGHTA, CDR2 FQGNSA. V lost 5 bases to trimming and J lost 6 bases, with 23 bases between them. The CDR3 is CASSLIGQPRIAEQYF. Here the CDR3 DNA reads TGTGCCAGCAGCCTCATCGGACAGCCCCGGATAGCCGAGCAGTACTTC.

The rearrangement links TRBV25-1 to TRBJ2-5, with D possibly matching TRBD2 (7 bases). V lost 0 bases and J 3 bases, leaving 11 bases between the germline ends. This CDR3 has 15 residues. Germline CDR1 is MGHDK and CDR2 is SYGVNS. The CDR3 DNA reads TGTGCCAGCAGTGAATATACGGGGGGCGAAGAGACCCAGTACTTC. Translating gives CASSEYTGGEETQYF.

In its sample, this clonotype was seen many times. The V gene is TRBV20-1, the J gene TRBJ2-4; TRBD1 matches 9 bases. The CDR3 consists of 14 residues. Germline lookup yields CDR1 DFQATT and CDR2 SNEGSKA (reference sequence). V was clipped by 6 bases and J by 6 bases; unmatched bases: 9. CDR3 protein: CSASGTGRGNIQYF. Here the CDR3 DNA reads TGCAGTGCATCCGGGACAGGGAGGGGAAACATTCAGTACTTC.

Only a few counts were recorded for this clonotype. The rearrangement uses TRBV19 and TRBJ2-7, with 8 bases identical to TRBD2. The length of the CDR3 is 14 residues. Per germline, CDR1 LNHDA and CDR2 SQIVND (reference sequence). V dropped 3 bases and J dropped 5; count of bases not matched to a gene: 6. CDR3 protein: CASSILLAGHEQYF. In nucleotides, the CDR3 is TGTGCCAGTAGTATTCTGCTAGCGGGCCACGAGCAGTACTTC.

On this clonotype itself: A much larger clone is a single base away; this may be a read error. This chain connects TRBV15 to TRBJ1-1; weak D call: TRBD1 (6 bases). This CDR3 is 13 amino acids long. With 4 bases removed from V and 4 bases from J, the gap between germline ends came to 10 bases. Germline CDR1 reads LNHNV; CDR2 reads YYDKDF (reference sequence). The CDR3 DNA sequence: TGTGCCACCAGCATAGGGGGGAGCACTGAAGCTTTCTTT. Its protein is CATSIGGSTEAFF. Combining the CDR3 with reference TRBV15 and TRBJ1-1 gives the whole variable domain DAMVIQNPRYQVTQFGKPVTLSCSQTLNHNVMYWYQQKSSQAPKLLFHYYDKDFNNEADTPDNFQSRRPNTSFCFLDIRSPGLGDTAMYLCATSIGGSTEAFFGQGTRLTVV.

There are many counts of this clonotype. The chain recombines TRBV28 with TRBJ2-2, with D perhaps matching TRBD1 or TRBD2 (7 bases each). This CDR3 region has 16 residues. Trimming took 7 bases from V and 5 from J, leaving 20 bases between them. Looked up from germline, CDR1 is MDHEN and CDR2 is SYDVKM. The CDR3: CASTPLGGGRTGELFF. CDR3 DNA: TGTGCCAGCACCCCCCTGGGAGGGGGCAGGACCGGGGAGCTGTTTTTT.

This clonotype showed up many times. The rearrangement uses TRBV12-3 or TRBV12-4 and TRBJ1-5; D not certain. The CDR3 has 14 residues. The V end was cut by 6 bases, the J end by 3 bases, with 12 bases between. CDR3 protein: CASSSGGDNQPQHF. In DNA, the CDR3 is TGTGCCAGCAGCTCGGGTGGGGACAATCAGCCCCAGCATTTT.

This clonotype came up a few times. The V call is TRBV20-1, the J call TRBJ2-2; 12 positions match TRBD1. J was trimmed by 7 bases and V by 6 bases; bases with no gene match: 9. Germline loops: CDR1 DFQATT, CDR2 SNEGSKA (reference sequence). The CDR3 is 15 residues long. The CDR3 sequence is CSAAGTGGFIGELFF. CDR3 nucleotide sequence: TGCAGTGCCGCCGGGACAGGGGGCTTTATCGGGGAGCTGTTTTTT.

CDR3 residues: CASSPAGAGHRMEEQYF. The CDR3 bases are TGTGCCAGCAGCCCTGCGGGGGCGGGACATCGAATGGAGGAGCAGTACTTC. This chain links TRBV5-4 with TRBJ2-7; D is possibly TRBD2 (7 bases). The CDR3 is made up of 17 amino acids. V dropped 4 bases and J dropped 7 bases, with 27 bases sitting between them. CDR1 SGHNT and CDR2 YYREEE come from the germline V gene (reference sequence). Drawing the rest from reference TRBV5-4 and TRBJ2-7, the complete variable domain is ETGVTQSPTHLIKTRGQQVTLRCSSQSGHNTVSWYQQALGQGPQFIFQYYREEENGRGNFPPRFSGLQFPNYSSELNVNALELDDSALYLCASSPAGAGHRMEEQYFGPGTRLTVT.

This clonotype was seen a handful of times. The genes are TRBV7-2 and TRBJ2-3, with TRBD2 matching 11 bases. The germline V gene has CDR1 SGHTA and CDR2 FQGNSA. Trimming took 5 bases from V and 3 from J; bases not matched to a gene: 4. This CDR3 region has 15 residues. In nucleotides, the CDR3 is TGTGCCAGCAGCGCGGCTAGCGGGAGGACAGATACGCAGTATTTT. Its protein product is CASSAASGRTDTQYF.

The rearrangement uses TRBV7-9 and TRBJ2-5, with D perhaps being TRBD1 or TRBD2 (5 bases each). The CDR3 extends over 15 amino acids. The germline V gene has CDR1 SEHNR and CDR2 FQNEAQ (reference sequence). Trimming shortened V by 6 bases and J by 7 bases, and 21 bases separated the two germline ends. Here the CDR3 DNA reads TGTGCCAGCAGTCTAGCCGGGGTCTCTGGGGGGACCCAGTACTTC. Translation: CASSLAGVSGGTQYF.

The genes are TRBV10-3 and TRBJ2-1; TRBD1 matches at 9 bases. This CDR3 comprises 13 residues. The V segment lost 7 bases and the J segment 6 bases; nucleotides outside the gene matches: 4. CDR1 ENHRY and CDR2 SYGVKD come from the germline V gene. CDR3 sequence: CAIMTGGFNEQFF. DNA for the CDR3: TGTGCCATCATGACAGGGGGATTCAATGAGCAGTTCTTC.

Note on this clonotype: A much larger clone differs by one base, so this may be a read error. V usage is TRBV10-3 and J usage is TRBJ2-7; no clear D gene. Germline V gene sequence: CDR1 ENHRY, CDR2 SYGVKD. The CDR3 consists of 15 residues. CDR3 bases: TGTGCCATCGGTGAGTCCCCGGGTCTCCTTTTGGAGCAGTACTTC. This sequence encodes CAIGESPGLLLEQYF.

This clonotype has a count of ten or more. The CDR3 DNA reads as TGTGCCGCAGGGGGTACCGGGGAGCTGTTTTTT. Protein: CAAGGTGELFF. This chain uses TRBV7-7 with TRBJ2-2; 7 bases are shared with TRBD1. V lost 11 bases to trimming and J lost 5 bases; unmatched junction nucleotides: 2. The V gene's germline CDR1 is SSHAT and CDR2 FNYEAQ (reference sequence). The CDR3 runs to 11 residues.

There are many counts of this clonotype. The chain uses TRBV29-1 and TRBJ1-1, with a possible D match to TRBD1 (6 bases). The V and J ends lost 5 bases and 1 base respectively, with 8 bases between them. The CDR3 totals 12 residues. Germline V CDR1 and CDR2: SQVTM, ANQGSEA. The DNA for the CDR3 is TGCAGCGTTCGCAGGGGGAACACTGAAGCTTTCTTT. This gives the protein CSVRRGNTEAFF.

The chain couples TRBV19 to TRBJ2-1, with 9 bases lining up with TRBD2. The trim removed 8 bases at V and 7 bases at J, leaving 6 bases unmatched. This CDR3 is 13 amino acids long. CDR1 and CDR2 from the germline V gene are LNHDA and SQIVND (reference sequence). The CDR3 bases are TGTGCCAGTCTGGCGGGAGGGGAAAATGAGCAGTTCTTC. This codes for CASLAGGENEQFF.

This clonotype was observed a handful of times. The CDR3 is CASSYDRGEQYF. CDR3 DNA: TGCGCCAGCAGCTACGACAGGGGCGAGCAGTACTTC. The genes are TRBV5-1 and TRBJ2-7, with 8 bases lining up with TRBD1. The V and J ends lost 3 bases and 6 bases, in that order; junction bases with no gene match: 2. Germline assignment: CDR1 SGHRS and CDR2 YFSETQ. The CDR3 length is 12 residues.

In this sample, this clonotype turned up many times. This chain links TRBV11-3 with TRBJ2-7; 13 nucleotides align to TRBD2. Germline loops: CDR1 SGHNT, CDR2 YENEEA. The ends lost 4 bases at V and 2 bases at J; junction bases unmatched: 8. The CDR3 has 17 residues. The CDR3 loop is CASSYGTSGTNTYEQYF. The DNA of the CDR3 is TGTGCCAGCAGCTACGGGACTAGCGGGACCAACACCTACGAGCAGTACTTC.